The T cell receptor (beta chain) described here comes from a study of cytomegalovirus exposure and HLA in healthy donors. This clone was detected only a few times. PCR involved 60 Vbeta and 13 Jbeta primers. The table came from immunoSEQ multiplex PCR; TCRdb's copy has only in-frame clones and leaves some out. The sample consists of over 110,000 clones, roughly four fifths of them appearing once. Sequencing input: PBMCs. This TCR derives from a male donor in good health and CMV-seronegative.

CDR3 sequence reads: CASSESVLSDEQFF. For the CDR3, the DNA is TGTGCCAGCAGTGAAAGCGTATTATCCGATGAGCAGTTCTTC. The chain combines TRBV25-1 with TRBJ2-1; D unresolved. The CDR3 runs to 14 residues. Trimming took 2 bases from V and 8 from J, leaving 13 bases between them. Looked up from germline, CDR1 is MGHDK and CDR2 is SYGVNS. The whole variable domain, remainder taken from reference TRBV25-1 and TRBJ2-1, is EADIYQTPRYLVIGTGKKITLECSQTMGHDKMYWYQQDPGMELHLIHYSYGVNSTEKGDLSSESTVSRIRTEHFPLTLESARPSHTSQYLCASSESVLSDEQFFGPGTRLTVL.